This T cell receptor (beta chain) was identified during a study of cytomegalovirus exposure and HLA in healthy donors (dated by TCRdb to about 2017). For the study in its entirety: In an earlier analysis of under 750 of the donors, under 300 Gb of sequence data and some 100 million unique TCR beta sequences from roughly 190 million T cells were reported. Besides the first cohort of approximately 670 subjects, a separate validation cohort made up of 120 different subjects was used. In a later analysis, previously published TCR beta repertoires from 670 or so donors were re-analyzed and high-resolution HLA genotyping was added so that TCR occurrence patterns could be studied. The study aimed to test whether signatures of past pathogen exposure could be identified by cataloging public T cell receptors. An early release that covered roughly 600 HLA-typed donors contained about 300 gigabases of sequencing data and about 84 million unique TCR sequences. High-throughput TCR immunosequencing, statistical association of individual TCRs with disease status, and machine learning were combined to predict cytomegalovirus infection status. Class I and class II HLA loci were covered by the typing at four-digit resolution. Among the roughly 380 genotyped donors, more than 70% belonged to the genetic ancestry cluster associated with self-reported Caucasian donors. The number of donors typed differed by locus, with roughly 620-630 for A, B, C, DRB1 and DQB1, around 500 for DQA1, under 610 for DPA1, and around 450 for DPB1. Every discovery cohort repertoire had been produced on one sequencing platform. The T cell repertoires of several hundred subjects were profiled by immunosequencing and related to cytomegalovirus serostatus. Among about 390 genotyped donors of the cohort, an average of roughly 240,000 unique TCR beta nucleotide sequences were sequenced per donor, roughly 18% of them non-productive. In the later analysis, no new phenotypic data were used to find candidate immune exposures; instead, reliance was placed on TCR beta sequences and their occurrence across donors. Donor age, sex, ethnicity and CMV serostatus were compiled together with the repertoire data. Several DR-DQ haplotypes were treated as single units for association and clustering because of strong linkage in the cohort. In a later genetic analysis, genome-wide SNP genotypes for about 55% of the roughly 700 donors were used, and that subset was treated as a discovery cohort. In an earlier analysis of 500 to 650 of the donors, high-throughput TCR beta sequencing was used to judge whether each TCR beta V gene segment behaved as functional or pseudogenic. Beyond this particular receptor, the publication reports: For the cohort, immune exposure information was limited to CMV serostatus. Some IMGT-functional V segments, including TRBV6-2 and TRBV6-3, could not be told apart with the 87-base-pair reads, so those segments were excluded. Several of the top co-occurrence clusters appeared to be linked to parvovirus B19, influenza, CMV and Epstein-Barr virus, according to a later analysis. The classifier was reported to diagnose cytomegalovirus status with high specificity and sensitivity in both the original and validation cohorts. The study listed approximately 150 TCR beta chains as associated with cytomegalovirus. V-gene and J-gene trimming of TCR beta chains was associated with a missense DCLRE1C variant in a later genetic analysis, and the association was replicated in an independent cohort. Strong co-occurrence of HLA alleles, especially DR and DQ, made assigning TCR associations to individual alleles difficult. In this cohort, only TCR beta chains were sequenced, and detectable features were limited by the absence of alpha or paired-chain data. Three of the identified cytomegalovirus-associated TCR beta chains were confirmed in vitro to be specific for cytomegalovirus antigens. The sequencing pipeline was judged likely to have produced a cluster of highly shared sequence variants as a technical artifact. Specific HLA alleles were associated with 15,000 to 20,000 TCR beta sequences at a false discovery rate of 0.05 in a later analysis. Sequencing depth was assumed to be roughly uniform across donors in the presence/absence analyses, though that assumption may not hold. While some public TCRs were present in many individuals, most TCR sequences turned up only very rarely across donors. Because counts were too low, roughly 18 rarely observed V segments, including chromosome 9 orphons, were left out of the earlier analysis of about 620 of the donors. A further reported finding was that TCR beta sequences accurately predicted the HLA-A and HLA-B alleles for most subjects in the first cohort. According to a later genetic analysis, donors in an Asian-associated ancestry cluster had fewer N-insertions in productive TCRs than the roughly 700-donor mean. Linkage disequilibrium might explain the correlated functional status among segregating V segments, but an unknown experimental factor could not be excluded. In an earlier analysis of several hundred of the donors, most TCR beta V segments were observed in productive rearrangements about 87% or about 30% of the time, broadly matching IMGT annotations. A later analysis found that HLA-associated TCR beta chains were more clonally expanded and had lower generation probabilities than equally common non-associated chains. A later analysis found that TCR association rates varied across HLA loci, with DRB1 alleles showing the most associated TCRs and HLA-C alleles the fewest. A later analysis found that most CMV-associated TCR beta chains appeared HLA-restricted, with HLA associations seemingly driven largely by CMV exposure. It was suggested by the authors that the approach could potentially be generalized to other disease states and immunological phenotypes. Because HLA typing was missing for some donors at each locus, association tests included only the typed subset.

The germline V end is reduced by 5 bases and the J end by 4 bases; junction bases left unmatched: 15. The CDR3 holds 17 amino acids from the cysteine to the phenylalanine. Just the 51-base CDR3 DNA is kept, in frame starting at base 1. The germline V gene encodes CDR1 SEHNR and CDR2 FQNEAQ (reference sequence). Worth noting for this clone: The specificity of this receptor is unknown. No much larger clone is present one base from it, and per-base qualities are unavailable.

The library came from the immunoSEQ multiplex PCR assay. For the multiplex PCR, a mixture combining 60 forward primers for TCR Vbeta segments and 13 reverse primers for TCR Jbeta segments was used. Amplification of the CDR3 region of rearranged TCR beta genes was performed with a multiplex PCR assay on genomic DNA. On the Illumina HiSeq System, the amplified TCR beta libraries were sequenced as 87-base-pair reads. From the authors' description of their analysis: Across the 700 or so repertoires, a later analysis counted tens of millions of unique TCR beta chains, 9.5 million to 12 million of which were shared by at least two donors. Raw reads were error-corrected and collapsed into unique sequences with a nearest-neighbor algorithm that merged closely related sequences to remove PCR and sequencing errors. Alignment of CDR3 sequences to IMGT reference sequences was used to assign V, D and J gene segments. For a sequence to be retained, at least a six-nucleotide match to both a V gene segment and a J gene segment was required. Rearrangements were called productive when the CDR3 lacked stop codons and stayed in frame with V and J; all others were non-productive. CDR3 was defined by IMGT convention, running from the second conserved V-encoded cysteine to the conserved J-encoded phenylalanine. The earlier analysis of about 620 of the donors excluded sequences that lacked an unambiguous match to a single V gene segment. In an earlier analysis of 500 to 750 of the donors, V segments were called functional above 56.7% productive rearrangements and were called segregating when the between-donor standard deviation exceeded 5%. A statistical classification framework was built to diagnose cytomegalovirus status from the catalog of TCR beta chain sequences. In a later analysis, TCR nucleotide sequences were compared against IMGT/GENE-DB human TR gene sequences so that V and J genes could be assigned. The TCRdist pipeline was used in a later analysis to assign CDR3 sequences and most-parsimonious VDJ recombination scenarios. In a later analysis, each TCR beta chain was defined by its CDR3 amino acid sequence together with its V-gene family, and reads lacking a unique V-gene family were excluded. As a way to deal with suspected cross-contamination and a sequencing artifact, a later analysis dropped nearly 600 nucleotide sequences that were highly shared and had low generation probability. For each public chain, a later analysis derived a clonal expansion index from normalized ranks of inferred template counts within each repertoire. Generation probabilities in a later analysis came from a VDJ recombination model fitted to out-of-frame rearrangements, and those results were checked against IGoR. A later analysis scored TCR-TCR, TCR-HLA and TCR-CMV co-occurrence with hypergeometric tests, applying a repertoire-size bias correction to TCR pairs. In a later analysis, false discovery rates were estimated by permuting HLA or CMV assignments 20 times. In a later analysis, co-occurring TCRs were grouped using DBSCAN, and TCRdist sequence similarity was added for clustering within HLA-allele-positive subsets. Co-occurrence clustering excluded repertoires with fewer than 30,000 or more than 120,000 public chains, plus five with anomalous nucleotide sharing. This immuneACCESS table, as held by TCRdb, lists in-frame sequences with V and J called but not all clones. Of the missing ones, under half trace to an unresolved V gene in checked studies; the others have no known cause. V, J and clone size reflect that table, while D and trimming were determined from the DNA. The sample table contains 150,000 to 200,000 clones; only one count was recorded for around four fifths of them. Of the sample, about 2.9% is held by the ten largest clones.

The cohort comprised fewer than 750 healthy bone marrow donors. Cohort members were all nominally healthy when sampled, although unrecorded immune exposures were likely present. The donor tested CMV seronegative and was one of the 352 seronegative cohort members. A peripheral blood sample was collected from each donor, and TCR beta sequencing was performed on peripheral blood mononuclear cells. Genomic DNA extraction from the blood cell samples was performed with the Qiagen DNeasy Blood Extraction Kit. The sequencing input was PBMCs. The clonotype originates from a female donor in good health and CMV-seronegative. The sequence joins TRBV7-9 to TRBJ2-5, with TRBD2 matching 8 junction bases. The CDR3 in this case is CASSARGAGGGRETQYF. The nucleotide sequence reads as follows: TGTGCCAGCAGCGCCCGCGGGGCGGGGGGTGGACGAGAGACCCAGTACTTC.